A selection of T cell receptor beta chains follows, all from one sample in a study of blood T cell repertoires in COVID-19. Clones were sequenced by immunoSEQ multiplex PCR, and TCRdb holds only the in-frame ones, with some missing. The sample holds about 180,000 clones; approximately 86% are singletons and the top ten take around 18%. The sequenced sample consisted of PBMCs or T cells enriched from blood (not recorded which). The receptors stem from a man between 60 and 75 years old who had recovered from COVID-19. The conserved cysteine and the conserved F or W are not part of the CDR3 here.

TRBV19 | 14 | ASSMRGLAPTGELF
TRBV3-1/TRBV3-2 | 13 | ASSPPGTGPDEQY
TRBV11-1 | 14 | ASSLESGSMDNEQF
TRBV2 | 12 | ASSELAGPFEQY
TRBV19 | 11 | ASSRQGGDEQY
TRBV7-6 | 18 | ASSSPGLAGGGEFWDTQY
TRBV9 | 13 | ASSVAGTGSYEQY
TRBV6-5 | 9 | AGTQGQGYT
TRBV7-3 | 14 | ASSLGGLANTGELF
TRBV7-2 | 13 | ASSLAATSGGELF
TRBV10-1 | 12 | GWSRRSGANVLT
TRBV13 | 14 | ASSLGQGVEGNTIY
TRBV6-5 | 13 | ASSTGQGGNQPQH
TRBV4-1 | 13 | ASSQDGGSGTEAF
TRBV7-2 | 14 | ASSLGGAGGHETQY
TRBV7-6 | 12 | ASSLVEQAYGYT
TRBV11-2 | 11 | ASSWEDRLEAF
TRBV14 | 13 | ASSQAGTGADEQY
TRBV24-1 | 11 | ATSVGAAYGYT
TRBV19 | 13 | ASSMSGSVLLPQH
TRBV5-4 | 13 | ASSASSGSYNEQF
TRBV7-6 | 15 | ASSPHVRDRGRNTIY
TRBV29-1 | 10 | SVDAEQGGAF
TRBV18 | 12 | ASGARQGWYEQY
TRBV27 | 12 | ASSSRQFTDTQY
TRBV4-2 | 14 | ASSQDGGGVSYEQY
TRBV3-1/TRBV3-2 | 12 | ASSQARDTGELF